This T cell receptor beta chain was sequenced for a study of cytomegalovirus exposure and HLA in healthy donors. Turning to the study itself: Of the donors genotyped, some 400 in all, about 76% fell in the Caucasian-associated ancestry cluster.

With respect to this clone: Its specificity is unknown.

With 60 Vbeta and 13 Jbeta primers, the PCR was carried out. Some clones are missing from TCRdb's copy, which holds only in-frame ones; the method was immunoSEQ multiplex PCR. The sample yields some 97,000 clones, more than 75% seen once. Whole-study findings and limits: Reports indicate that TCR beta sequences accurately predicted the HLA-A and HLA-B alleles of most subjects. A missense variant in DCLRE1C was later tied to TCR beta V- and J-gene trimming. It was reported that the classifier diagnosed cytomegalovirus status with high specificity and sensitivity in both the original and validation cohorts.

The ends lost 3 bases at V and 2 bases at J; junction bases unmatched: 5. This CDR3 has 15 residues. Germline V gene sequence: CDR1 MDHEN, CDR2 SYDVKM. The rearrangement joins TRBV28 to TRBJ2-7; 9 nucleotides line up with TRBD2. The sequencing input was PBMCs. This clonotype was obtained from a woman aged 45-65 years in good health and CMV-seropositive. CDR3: CASSFMRGGTYEQYF. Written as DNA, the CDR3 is TGTGCCAGCAGTTTTATGCGGGGGGGGACCTACGAGCAGTACTTC. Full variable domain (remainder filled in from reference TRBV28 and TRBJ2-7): DVKVTQSSRYLVKRTGEKVFLECVQDMDHENMFWYRQDPGLGLRLIYFSYDVKMKEKGDIPEGYSVSREKKERFSLILESASTNQTSMYLCASSFMRGGTYEQYFGPGTRLTVT.